This T cell receptor (beta chain) derives from a study of Ad26.COV2.S vaccination and SARS-CoV-2 variants. On the study more broadly: Donor had been placed in the Ad26.COV2.S arm of the COV1001 trial.

From germline, CDR1 is SGHKS and CDR2 YYEKEE (reference sequence). The germline V and J ends were trimmed by 0 bases and 4 bases, with 15 bases remaining between them. The CDR3 is 16 residues long. Described treatment: over 15 received Ad26.COV2.S at low or high dose, single or two shots; five or six received placebo; per-sample allocation not given. Repertoires come from day 63 after the first vaccine or placebo injection. This person who donated was an adult of 18-55 years in Boston. The table came from immunoSEQ multiplex PCR; TCRdb's copy has only in-frame clones and leaves some out. This sample has more than 300,000 clones, with around 89% found just once.

The clonotype originates from a person aged 18-65 years who received the Ad26.COV2.S COVID-19 vaccine or a placebo. J is TRBJ2-3 and V is TRBV5-5, with a tentative D call TRBD2 (6 bases). The sample here was peripheral blood, taken in a trial of Ad26.COV2.S vaccine versus placebo. This chain's CDR3 is CASSLVVSGGADTQYF. In DNA form, the CDR3 reads TGTGCCAGCAGCTTGGTAGTTAGCGGTGGGGCAGATACGCAGTATTTT.